What follows are 28 T cell receptor beta chains derived from one specimen sequenced in a study of breast tumors, draining lymph nodes, adjacent tissues. Each CDR3 protein is one row after TCRdb ran MiXCR on the multiplex PCR reads. The repertoire holds fewer than 200,000 distinct CDR3 sequences, roughly a third seen once, with about 4.1% in the top ten. Breast cancer patients provided tissue from their axillary draining lymph nodes. Sample: axillary lymph node tissue. The receptors come from a female donor with breast cancer. Some clones in this sample may be carry-over from other donors' samples.

This clonotype was counted many times. The V gene is TRBV6-1, the J gene TRBJ2-7; perhaps D is TRBD1 or TRBD2 (5 bases each). CDR3 length equals 15 residues. Germline values: CDR1 MNHNS, CDR2 SASEGT. V lost 4 bases, J lost 3 bases, and 16 bases lay in between. The CDR3 nucleotides are TGTGCCAGCAGTGGAGGGGCGGTTTGGAGCTACGAGCAGTACTTC. Encoded protein: CASSGGAVWSYEQYF.

By sample share, this clonotype is medium-sized. The rearrangement links TRBV24-1 to TRBJ2-1; D is ambiguous. The germline V and J ends were trimmed by 6 bases and 0 bases, with 5 bases remaining between them. CDR3 length equals 13 residues. Germline CDR1 reads KGHDR; CDR2 reads SFDVKD. The CDR3 protein is CATSHSSYNEQFF. The CDR3 DNA sequence: TGTGCCACCAGTCACAGCTCCTACAATGAGCAGTTCTTC.

This clonotype has a count of ten or more. The rearrangement links TRBV19 to TRBJ2-7, with 9 bases matching TRBD1. After removal of 4 bases from V and 1 base from J, the junction contained 5 bases not matched to a gene. Germline V gene lookup returns CDR1 LNHDA and CDR2 SQIVND (reference sequence). The CDR3 contains 15 residues. This CDR3 is CASSTRQGGSYEQYF. CDR3 sequence (DNA): TGTGCCAGTAGTACCCGACAGGGGGGTTCCTACGAGCAGTACTTC.

This clonotype has a count of ten or more. The V gene is TRBV27, the J gene TRBJ2-1, with D tentatively TRBD1 or TRBD2 (6 bases each). From germline, CDR1 is MNHEY and CDR2 SMNVEV (reference sequence). This CDR3 comprises 14 residues. V dropped 7 bases and J dropped 8 bases, with 18 bases sitting between them. CDR3 nucleotides: TGTGCCAGCATCAAGGGGGGAGGAGTGCATGAGCAGTTCTTC. Its translation is CASIKGGGVHEQFF.

This clonotype occurred many times. The genes are TRBV9 and TRBJ2-3; TRBD1 aligns across 8 bases. The germline gives CDR1 SGDLS, CDR2 YYNGEE. V shed 0 bases, J shed 5 bases, and the junction held 8 bases outside the gene matches. CDR3 length: 16 amino acids. CDR3 loop: CASSVGWQGAVDTQYF. For the CDR3, the DNA is TGTGCCAGCAGCGTAGGTTGGCAGGGGGCAGTAGATACGCAGTATTTT.

Many counts were recorded for this clonotype. This chain joins TRBV29-1 and TRBJ2-5; 9 bases are a match to TRBD2. CDR1 SQVTM and CDR2 ANQGSEA come from the germline V gene. With V trimmed by 0 bases and J by 0 bases, 5 bases remained unmatched. The CDR3 has 16 amino acids. The DNA of the CDR3 is TGCAGCGTTGAAGAAATGAGCGGGAGGTACCAAGAGACCCAGTACTTC. Its translation: CSVEEMSGRYQETQYF.

There are many counts of this clonotype. V and J are TRBV7-2 and TRBJ2-1; D remains unclear. The CDR3 length is 15 residues. Germline CDR1 is SGHTA and CDR2 is FQGNSA. V lost 5 bases and J 2 bases, leaving 13 bases between the germline ends. The CDR3 DNA follows: TGTGCCAGCAGCCGAGACTGGGATCCCTACAATGAGCAGTTCTTC. It codes for CASSRDWDPYNEQFF.

Note on this clonotype: The junction differs from germline at one of its ends, possibly a read error. The genes are TRBV24-1 and TRBJ1-2, with D unresolved. Germline V gene sequence: CDR1 KGHDR, CDR2 SFDVKD. The CDR3 extends over 14 amino acids. CDR3 protein: CASSDRGLYYGYDF. The CDR3 DNA follows: TGTGCCAGCAGTGACCGCGGGCTATACTATGGCTACGACTTC.

In this sample, this clonotype turned up many times. The chain has TRBV6-6 and TRBJ2-1, with 10 bases aligning to TRBD2. This CDR3 has 19 residues. Germline assignment: CDR1 MNHNY and CDR2 SVGAGI (reference sequence). Unmatched junction bases numbered 16, after V lost 6 bases and J lost 2 bases. CDR3 protein: CASRGEGLAPIITYNEQFF. The CDR3 bases are TGTGCCAGCAGAGGGGAGGGACTAGCGCCCATCATTACCTACAATGAGCAGTTCTTC.

This clonotype was detected many times. The chain combines TRBV12-1 with TRBJ2-7; no DNA check was done on the table's D call, TRBD2. TRBV12-1 is noted as a pseudogene. The CDR3 is 16 residues long. CDR3 DNA: TGTGCCAGCAGCCCCGCAGGGCCCAGCGGGGACTACGAGCAGTACTTC. Amino acids: CASSPAGPSGDYEQYF.

This clonotype showed up many times. The rearrangement uses TRBV29-1 and TRBJ2-1, with D hard to call. The CDR3 length is 14 residues. Germline lookup yields CDR1 SQVTM and CDR2 ANQGSEA. The V end lost 3 bases, the J end lost 2 bases, and 11 bases lay between the germline ends. The CDR3 sequence: CSVDVSVAYNEQFF. The CDR3 region has the DNA TGCAGCGTTGATGTGTCAGTAGCCTACAATGAGCAGTTCTTC.

This clonotype was recorded many times. Here the CDR3 reads CATSVSGRNKESYTF. The CDR3 bases are TGCGCCACCTCGGTCTCGGGCAGGAATAAGGAGAGCTACACCTTC. The chain employs TRBV5-1 and TRBJ1-2; no clear D. The ends were cut back, 9 bases at V and 9 bases at J, with 27 bases in the middle. Germline V gene lookup returns CDR1 SGHRS and CDR2 YFSETQ. The CDR3 consists of 15 residues. The full variable domain, completed using reference TRBV5-1 and TRBJ1-2, is KAGVTQTPRYLIKTRGQQVTLSCSPISGHRSVSWYQQTPGQGLQFLFEYFSETQRNKGNFPGRFSGRQFSNSRSEMNVSTLELGDSALYLCATSVSGRNKESYTFGSGTRLTVV.

This clonotype has a count of ten or more. The chain employs TRBV7-2 and TRBJ2-7, with 7 bases aligning to TRBD2. Germline CDR1 SGHTA, CDR2 FQGNSA. The CDR3 totals 16 residues. V shed 1 base and J 2 bases; nucleotides not matched to a gene: 8. This CDR3 is CASSLGVGGGPYEQYF. In DNA form, the CDR3 reads TGTGCCAGCAGCTTAGGAGTTGGCGGGGGTCCCTACGAGCAGTACTTC.

CDR3 bases: TGTGCCAGCAGTCAGACAGGGGGGAGCACTGAAGCTTTCTTT. This translates into CASSQTGGSTEAFF. V and J are TRBV6-5 and TRBJ1-1; 9 bases agree with TRBD1. CDR3 size: 14 residues. V shed 5 bases and J 4 bases; nucleotides not matched to a gene: 5. Germline-derived CDR1 and CDR2 are MNHEY and SVGAGI.

At least ten counts were recorded for this clonotype. A much larger clone is a single base away; this may be a read error. The DNA is left out, because the CDR3 cannot be placed on it with certainty; the CDR3 is given as TCRdb lists it. The CDR3 region is CASSVAVGAESPPHF. The chain is built from TRBV9 and TRBJ1-6; the table's TRBD1 call for D was not verified on the DNA. Germline CDR1 and CDR2: SGDLS and YYNGEE. The CDR3 spans 15 residues, counting both ends.

The table lists this clonotype with many counts. The chain recombines TRBV5-6 with TRBJ1-2; no firm D call. The V end was cut by 0 bases, the J end by 5 bases, with 8 bases between. This CDR3 has 13 amino acids. The germline gives CDR1 SGHDT, CDR2 YYEEEE. Written as DNA, the CDR3 is TGTGCCAGCAGCTTGGAACAGAGATATGGCTACACCTTC. Amino acids: CASSLEQRYGYTF.

This clonotype was observed many times. This rearrangement joins TRBV6-1 to TRBJ2-7, with D possibly being TRBD2 (6 bases). Looked up from germline, CDR1 is MNHNS and CDR2 is SASEGT. V was pared by 8 bases and J by 3 bases, with 8 bases between. CDR3 size: 11 residues. The CDR3 region is CASRGNYEQYF. CDR3 in DNA: TGTGCCAGCCGCGGGAACTACGAGCAGTACTTC.

The V and J genes are TRBV10-3 and TRBJ1-3; no clear D gene. V shed 10 bases and J shed 1 base, with 11 bases lying between them. The CDR3 sequence is 13 residues long. Germline V gene sequence: CDR1 ENHRY, CDR2 SYGVKD. CDR3 protein: CANNPRSGNTIYF. The CDR3 DNA follows: TGTGCCAACAACCCTCGGTCTGGAAACACCATATATTTT.

Remarks on this clonotype: A much more abundant neighbour one base away suggests this may be a read error. This chain links TRBV4-3 with TRBJ2-2; D uncertain. The CDR3 consists of 16 residues. Germline-derived CDR1 and CDR2 are LGHNA and YSLEER. CDR3 residues: CVSSQDARPNTGELFF. For the CDR3, the DNA is TGCGTCAGCAGCCAAGACGCCAGGCCAAACACCGGGGAGCTGTTTTTT.

Only a few counts were recorded for this clonotype. DNA of the CDR3: TGCAGTGCTATAGTCTACGGAAGGGAGACCACCGGGGAGCTGTTTTTT. This sequence encodes CSAIVYGRETTGELFF. The chain couples TRBV20-1 to TRBJ2-2, with D possibly matching TRBD2 (5 bases). CDR1 and CDR2 from the germline V gene are DFQATT and SNEGSKA (reference sequence). CDR3 length: 16 residues. V was cut by 4 bases and J by 4 bases, with 19 bases left in between.

This clonotype was detected ten times or more. The V and J genes are TRBV24-1 and TRBJ1-2; perhaps TRBD1 as D (5 bases). The CDR3 covers 15 residues. The V gene's germline CDR1 is KGHDR and CDR2 SFDVKD. With 1 base removed from V and 4 bases from J, the gap between germline ends came to 12 bases. CDR3 in amino acids: CATSDFPAGSYGYTF. CDR3 nucleotide sequence: TGTGCCACCAGTGATTTCCCCGCAGGGAGCTATGGCTACACCTTC.

This clonotype was recorded at least ten times. This sequence joins TRBV5-1 and TRBJ1-3; possibly TRBD1 for D (5 bases). V was pared by 0 bases and J by 0 bases, with 13 bases between. Per the germline V gene, CDR1 is SGHRS and CDR2 is YFSETQ. The CDR3 totals 17 residues. The CDR3, as DNA: TGCGCCAGCAGCTTGGGAAGGGGAACGAGCTCTGGAAACACCATATATTTT. It specifies CASSLGRGTSSGNTIYF.

This clonotype was detected a few times. The chain links TRBV6-1 to TRBJ2-1; no clear D. Trimming pared 6 bases from V and 4 bases from J, leaving 16 bases between. The germline gives CDR1 MNHNS, CDR2 SASEGT. The CDR3 loop spans 15 amino acids. The CDR3, as DNA: TGTGCCAGCAGGGGTACCCCCCTTAAATACAATGAGCAGTTCTTC. Amino acids: CASRGTPLKYNEQFF.

The chain has TRBV15 and TRBJ1-3; D gene ambiguous. Germline V CDR1 and CDR2: LNHNV, YYDKDF (reference sequence). The germline V and J ends were trimmed by 1 base and 1 base, with 5 bases remaining between them. This CDR3 comprises 14 residues. In DNA form, the CDR3 reads TGTGCCACCAGCAGAGGGATTTCTGGAAACACCATATATTTT. It translates to CATSRGISGNTIYF.

In the case of this clonotype: A much larger clone lies a single base off, so this may be a read error. The V call is TRBV20-1, the J call TRBJ2-5, with D tentatively TRBD1 or TRBD2 (5 bases each). Germline CDR1 DFQATT, CDR2 SNEGSKA (reference sequence). V was cut by 2 bases and J by 5 bases, with 18 bases left in between. CDR3 length: 15 residues. The CDR3 coding sequence is TGCAGTGCTAGACGTAACAAGGGGAGTTCGGAGACCCAGTACTTC. Its protein product is CSARRNKGSSETQYF.

The chain employs TRBV19 and TRBJ1-3; D unresolved. Germline CDR1 LNHDA, CDR2 SQIVND (reference sequence). Trimming stripped 4 bases from V and 8 bases from J, with 15 bases between. This CDR3 has 14 amino acids. CDR3 coding DNA: TGTGCCAGTAGTAGCGATGTGGATGGCTACACCATATATTTT. Amino acid sequence: CASSSDVDGYTIYF.

This clonotype was recorded many times. V is TRBV11-3 and J is TRBJ2-7; a possible D gene is TRBD2 (6 bases). The ends were cut back, 11 bases at V and 5 bases at J, with 19 bases in the middle. This CDR3 is built from 13 residues. Germline assignment: CDR1 SGHNT and CDR2 YENEEA. The CDR3 nucleotides read TGTGCCCGTAGGAGGGGTAGATTCAACGAGCAGTACTTC. Protein sequence: CARRRGRFNEQYF.

Details on this clonotype: A junction end diverges from the germline sequence, so it may reflect a read error. The chain is built from TRBV11-1 and TRBJ2-1; D is ambiguous. The CDR3 sequence is 12 residues long. Germline V gene sequence: CDR1 SGHAT, CDR2 FQDESV (reference sequence). The CDR3 DNA reads TGTGCCAGCAGCTTAGACCGCAATGGGCAGTCCTTC. It yields the protein CASSLDRNGQSF.